The present T cell receptor beta chain was sequenced within a study of beta chain features in type 1 diabetes. Findings of the study overall: Patients' naive, central memory and regulatory TCRB repertoires appeared more alike than those of healthy donors.

Trimming shortened V by 5 bases and J by 5 bases, and 5 bases separated the two germline ends. Germline values: CDR1 SGHTA, CDR2 FQGNSA. This CDR3 comprises 11 residues. Expressed TCRB transcripts were sequenced after all isolated RNA was converted to cDNA. The protocol was immunoSEQ multiplex PCR, while the TCRdb copy is restricted to in-frame clones and leaves out a portion. Counted here are 900,000 or so clones, around a sixth occurring once; the ten biggest clones make up 0.023%. For this clone: Its antigen is currently unknown.

Sequenced input: naive CD4+ T cells from blood. The gene calls are TRBV7-2 and TRBJ2-3; D remains unclear. The TCR comes from a woman under 30 in good health. Written as DNA, the CDR3 is TGTGCCAGCAGCCAATTAGATACGCAGTATTTT. This gives the protein CASSQLDTQYF.